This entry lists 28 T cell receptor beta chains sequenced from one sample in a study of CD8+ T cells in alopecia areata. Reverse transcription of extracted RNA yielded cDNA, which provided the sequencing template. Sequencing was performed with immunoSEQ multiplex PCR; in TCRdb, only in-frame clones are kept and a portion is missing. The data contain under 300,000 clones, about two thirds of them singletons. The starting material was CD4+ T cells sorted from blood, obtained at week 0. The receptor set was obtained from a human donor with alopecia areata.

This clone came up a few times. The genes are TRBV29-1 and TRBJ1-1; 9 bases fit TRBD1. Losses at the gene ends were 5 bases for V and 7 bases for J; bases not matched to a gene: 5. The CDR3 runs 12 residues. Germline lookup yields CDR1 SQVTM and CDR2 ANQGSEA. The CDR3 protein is CSVYTGGYEAFF. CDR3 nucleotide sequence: TGCAGCGTTTATACAGGGGGCTATGAAGCTTTCTTT.

CDR3 coding DNA: TGCAGCGTTGCTCCGACGGCTAGCACAGATACGCAGTATTTT. This sequence encodes CSVAPTASTDTQYF. The V call is TRBV29-1, the J call TRBJ2-3; D gene uncertain. Germline CDR1 reads SQVTM; CDR2 reads ANQGSEA. The ends were cut back, 4 bases at V and 0 bases at J, with 11 bases in the middle. The CDR3 spans 14 residues.

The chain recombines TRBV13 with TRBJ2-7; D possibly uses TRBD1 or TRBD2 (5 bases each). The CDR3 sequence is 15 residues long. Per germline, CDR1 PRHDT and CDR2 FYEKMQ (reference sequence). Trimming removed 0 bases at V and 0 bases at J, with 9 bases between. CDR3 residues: CASSLGPGTSYEQYF. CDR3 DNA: TGTGCCAGCAGCTTAGGCCCGGGGACCTCCTACGAGCAGTACTTC.

CDR3 region: CAGAESSGANVLTF. The CDR3 region has the DNA TGTGCGGGAGCGGAAAGCTCTGGGGCCAACGTCCTGACTTTC. The chain recombines TRBV7-2 with TRBJ2-6; tentative D call: TRBD2 (5 bases). Looked up from germline, CDR1 is SGHTA and CDR2 is FQGNSA. The CDR3 extends over 14 amino acids.

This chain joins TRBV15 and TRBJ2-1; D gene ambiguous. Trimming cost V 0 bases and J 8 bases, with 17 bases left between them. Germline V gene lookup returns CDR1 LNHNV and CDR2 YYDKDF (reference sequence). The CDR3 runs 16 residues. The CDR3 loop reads CATSRDLDLQSHEQFF. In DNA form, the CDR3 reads TGTGCCACCAGCAGAGATCTCGATCTCCAGTCCCATGAGCAGTTCTTC.

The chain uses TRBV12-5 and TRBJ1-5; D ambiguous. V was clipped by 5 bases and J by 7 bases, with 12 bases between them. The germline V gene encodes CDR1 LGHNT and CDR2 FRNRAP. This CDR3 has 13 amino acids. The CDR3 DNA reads TGTGCTAGTGGTCCCACCGACCGCCAGCCCCAGCATTTT. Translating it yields CASGPTDRQPQHF.

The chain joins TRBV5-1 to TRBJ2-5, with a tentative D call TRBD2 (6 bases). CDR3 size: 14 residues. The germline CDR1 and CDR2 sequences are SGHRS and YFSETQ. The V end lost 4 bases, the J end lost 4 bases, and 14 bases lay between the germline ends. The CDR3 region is CASSIGGEGETQYF. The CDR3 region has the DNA TGCGCCAGCAGCATCGGCGGGGAAGGAGAGACCCAGTACTTC.

The DNA for the CDR3 is TGTGCCAGCAGCGCCCGGCTGCCTTCCCGGGACGGAGAAAACATTCAGTACTTC. Residues: CASSARLPSRDGENIQYF. The rearrangement joins TRBV4-2 to TRBJ2-4, with D perhaps being TRBD1 or TRBD2 (5 bases each). V was trimmed by 5 bases and J by 5 bases, leaving 25 bases between them. CDR1 LGHNA and CDR2 YNFKEQ come from the germline V gene. The CDR3 totals 18 residues.

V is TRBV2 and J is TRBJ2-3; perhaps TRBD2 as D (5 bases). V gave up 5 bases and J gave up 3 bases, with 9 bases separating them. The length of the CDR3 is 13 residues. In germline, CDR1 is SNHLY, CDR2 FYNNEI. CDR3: CASSNRGTDTQYF. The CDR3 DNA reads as TGTGCCAGCAGTAACCGAGGGACAGATACGCAGTATTTT.

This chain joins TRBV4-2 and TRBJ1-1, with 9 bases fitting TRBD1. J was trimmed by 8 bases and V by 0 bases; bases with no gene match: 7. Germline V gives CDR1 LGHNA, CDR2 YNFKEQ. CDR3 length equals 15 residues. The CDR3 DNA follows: TGTGCCAGCAGCCAAGAATTCGGGACAGGGAAAGAAGCTTTCTTT. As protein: CASSQEFGTGKEAFF.

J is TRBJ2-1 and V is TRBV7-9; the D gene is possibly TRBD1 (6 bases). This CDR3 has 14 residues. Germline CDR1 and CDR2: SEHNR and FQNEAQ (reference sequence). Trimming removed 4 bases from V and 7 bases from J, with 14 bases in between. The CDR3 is CASSSGPRGNEQFF. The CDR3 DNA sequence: TGTGCCAGCAGCTCCGGCCCCAGGGGTAATGAGCAGTTCTTC.

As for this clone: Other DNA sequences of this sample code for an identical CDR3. Here the CDR3 DNA reads TGCAGCGCCACGACAGGGGGCTACGAGCAGTACTTC. Its translation: CSATTGGYEQYF. V gene TRBV29-1 combines with J gene TRBJ2-7; TRBD1 matches at 9 bases. This CDR3 comprises 12 residues. The ends lost 7 bases at V and 3 bases at J; junction bases unmatched: 4. Germline V gene sequence: CDR1 SQVTM, CDR2 ANQGSEA.

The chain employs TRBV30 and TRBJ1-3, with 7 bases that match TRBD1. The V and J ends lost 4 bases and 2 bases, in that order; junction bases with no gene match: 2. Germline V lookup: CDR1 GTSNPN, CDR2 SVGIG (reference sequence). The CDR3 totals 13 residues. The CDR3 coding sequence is TGTGCCTGGAAGGGGGCGCCTGGAAACACCATATATTTT. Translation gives CAWKGAPGNTIYF.

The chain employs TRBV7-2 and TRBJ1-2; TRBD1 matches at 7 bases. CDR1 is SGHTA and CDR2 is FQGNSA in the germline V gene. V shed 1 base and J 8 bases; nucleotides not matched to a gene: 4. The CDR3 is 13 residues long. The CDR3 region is CASSLETGVGYTF. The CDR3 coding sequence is TGTGCCAGCAGCTTAGAAACAGGGGTAGGCTACACCTTC. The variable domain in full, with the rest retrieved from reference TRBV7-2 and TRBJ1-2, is GAGVSQSPSNKVTEKGKDVELRCDPISGHTALYWYRQSLGQGLEFLIYFQGNSAPDKSGLPSDRFSAERTGGSVSTLTIQRTQQEDSAVYLCASSLETGVGYTFGSGTRLTVV.

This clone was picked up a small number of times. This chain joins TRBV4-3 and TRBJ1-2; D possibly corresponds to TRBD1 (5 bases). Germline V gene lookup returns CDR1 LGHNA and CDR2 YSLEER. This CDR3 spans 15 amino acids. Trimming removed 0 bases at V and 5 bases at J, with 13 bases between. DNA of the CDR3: TGCGCCAGCAGCCAAGAAGCGAGGGACCTTTATGGCTACACCTTC. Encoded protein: CASSQEARDLYGYTF.

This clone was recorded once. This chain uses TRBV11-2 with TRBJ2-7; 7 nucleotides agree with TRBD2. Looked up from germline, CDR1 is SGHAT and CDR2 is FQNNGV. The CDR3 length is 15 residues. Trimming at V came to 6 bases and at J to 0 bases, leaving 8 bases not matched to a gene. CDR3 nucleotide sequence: TGTGCCAGCAGGTCGCTAGCGGTCAGCTCCTACGAGCAGTACTTC. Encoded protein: CASRSLAVSSYEQYF.

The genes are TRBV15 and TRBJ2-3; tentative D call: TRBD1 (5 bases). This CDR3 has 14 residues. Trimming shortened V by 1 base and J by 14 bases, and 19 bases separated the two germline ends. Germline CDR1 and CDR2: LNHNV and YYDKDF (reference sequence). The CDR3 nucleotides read TGTGCCACCAGCAGAGTAGGGGTAGGCCCTCCGGCGTATTTT. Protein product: CATSRVGVGPPAYF. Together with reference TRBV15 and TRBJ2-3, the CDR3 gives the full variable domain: DAMVIQNPRYQVTQFGKPVTLSCSQTLNHNVMYWYQQKSSQAPKLLFHYYDKDFNNEADTPDNFQSRRPNTSFCFLDIRSPGLGDTAMYLCATSRVGVGPPAYFGPGTRLTVL.

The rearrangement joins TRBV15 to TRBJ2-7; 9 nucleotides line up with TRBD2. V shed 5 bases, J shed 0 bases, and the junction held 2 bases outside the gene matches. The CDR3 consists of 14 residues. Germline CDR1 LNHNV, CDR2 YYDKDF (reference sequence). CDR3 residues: CATSAGGSSYEQYF. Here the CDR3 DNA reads TGTGCCACCAGCGCGGGGGGGAGCTCCTACGAGCAGTACTTC.

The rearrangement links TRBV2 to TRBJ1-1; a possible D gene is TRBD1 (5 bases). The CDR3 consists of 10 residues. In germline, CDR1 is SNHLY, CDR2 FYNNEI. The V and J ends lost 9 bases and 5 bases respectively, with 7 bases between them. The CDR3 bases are TGTGCCAGAGGGGTGACTGAAGCTTTCTTT. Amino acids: CARGVTEAFF.

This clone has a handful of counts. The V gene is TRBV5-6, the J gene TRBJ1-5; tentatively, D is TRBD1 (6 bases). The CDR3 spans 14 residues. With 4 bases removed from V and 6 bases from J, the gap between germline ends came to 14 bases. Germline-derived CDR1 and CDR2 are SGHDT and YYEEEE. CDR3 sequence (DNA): TGTGCCAGCAGCGGGACCAGGGGTACTCAGCCCCAGCATTTT. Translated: CASSGTRGTQPQHF.

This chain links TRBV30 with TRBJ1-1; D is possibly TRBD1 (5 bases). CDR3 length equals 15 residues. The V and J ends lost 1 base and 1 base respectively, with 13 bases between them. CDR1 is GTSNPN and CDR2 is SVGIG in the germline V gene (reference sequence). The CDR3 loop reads CAWSATVRGNTEAFF. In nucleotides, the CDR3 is TGTGCCTGGAGTGCAACCGTGAGGGGGAACACTGAAGCTTTCTTT.

The CDR3 DNA reads TGTGCCACCAGCGGACCGGGTCCTAGCACAGATACGCAGTATTTT. This encodes CATSGPGPSTDTQYF. This chain links TRBV15 with TRBJ2-3; D gene unclear. V lost 5 bases to trimming and J lost 0 bases, with 12 bases between them. The CDR3 sequence is 15 residues long. Germline lookup yields CDR1 LNHNV and CDR2 YYDKDF (reference sequence).

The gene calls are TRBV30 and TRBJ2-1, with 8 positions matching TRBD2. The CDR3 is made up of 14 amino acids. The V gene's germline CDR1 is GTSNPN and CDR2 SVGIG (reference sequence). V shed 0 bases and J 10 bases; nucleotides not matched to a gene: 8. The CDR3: CAWSVPGGILEQFF. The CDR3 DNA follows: TGTGCCTGGAGTGTACCGGGGGGGATCTTGGAGCAGTTCTTC.

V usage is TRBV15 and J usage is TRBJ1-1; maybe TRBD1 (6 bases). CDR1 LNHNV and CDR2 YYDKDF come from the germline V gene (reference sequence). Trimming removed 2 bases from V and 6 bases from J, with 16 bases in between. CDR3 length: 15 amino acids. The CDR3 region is CATSRNQGSGAEAFF. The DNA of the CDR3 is TGTGCCACCAGCAGAAATCAGGGGAGTGGGGCTGAAGCTTTCTTT.

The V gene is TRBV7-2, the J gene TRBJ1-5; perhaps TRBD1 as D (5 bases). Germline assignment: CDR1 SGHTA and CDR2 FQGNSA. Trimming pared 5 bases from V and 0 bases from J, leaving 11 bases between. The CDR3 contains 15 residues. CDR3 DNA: TGTGCCAGCAGCCCCGCAGGGAGTAGCAATCAGCCCCAGCATTTT. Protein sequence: CASSPAGSSNQPQHF.

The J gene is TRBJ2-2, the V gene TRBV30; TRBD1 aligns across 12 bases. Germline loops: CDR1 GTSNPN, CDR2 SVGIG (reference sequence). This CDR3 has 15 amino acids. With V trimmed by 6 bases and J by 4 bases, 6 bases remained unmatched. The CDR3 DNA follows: TGTGCCTGCCCGGGACAGGGGGCAAGCACCGGGGAGCTGTTTTTT. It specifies CACPGQGASTGELFF.

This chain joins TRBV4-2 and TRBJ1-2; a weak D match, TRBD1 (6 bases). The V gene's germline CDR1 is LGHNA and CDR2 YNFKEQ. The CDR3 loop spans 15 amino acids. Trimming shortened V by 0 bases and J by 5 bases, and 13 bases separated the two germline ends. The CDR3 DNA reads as TGTGCCAGCAGCCAAGATCTGACAGGAGGTTATGGCTACACCTTC. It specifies CASSQDLTGGYGYTF.

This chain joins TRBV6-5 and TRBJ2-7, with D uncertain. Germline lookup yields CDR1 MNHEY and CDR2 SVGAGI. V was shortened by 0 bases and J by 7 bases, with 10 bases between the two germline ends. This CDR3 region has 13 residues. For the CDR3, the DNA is TGTGCCAGCAGTTACTCGCCGGAGTCAGAGCAGTACTTC. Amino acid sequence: CASSYSPESEQYF.